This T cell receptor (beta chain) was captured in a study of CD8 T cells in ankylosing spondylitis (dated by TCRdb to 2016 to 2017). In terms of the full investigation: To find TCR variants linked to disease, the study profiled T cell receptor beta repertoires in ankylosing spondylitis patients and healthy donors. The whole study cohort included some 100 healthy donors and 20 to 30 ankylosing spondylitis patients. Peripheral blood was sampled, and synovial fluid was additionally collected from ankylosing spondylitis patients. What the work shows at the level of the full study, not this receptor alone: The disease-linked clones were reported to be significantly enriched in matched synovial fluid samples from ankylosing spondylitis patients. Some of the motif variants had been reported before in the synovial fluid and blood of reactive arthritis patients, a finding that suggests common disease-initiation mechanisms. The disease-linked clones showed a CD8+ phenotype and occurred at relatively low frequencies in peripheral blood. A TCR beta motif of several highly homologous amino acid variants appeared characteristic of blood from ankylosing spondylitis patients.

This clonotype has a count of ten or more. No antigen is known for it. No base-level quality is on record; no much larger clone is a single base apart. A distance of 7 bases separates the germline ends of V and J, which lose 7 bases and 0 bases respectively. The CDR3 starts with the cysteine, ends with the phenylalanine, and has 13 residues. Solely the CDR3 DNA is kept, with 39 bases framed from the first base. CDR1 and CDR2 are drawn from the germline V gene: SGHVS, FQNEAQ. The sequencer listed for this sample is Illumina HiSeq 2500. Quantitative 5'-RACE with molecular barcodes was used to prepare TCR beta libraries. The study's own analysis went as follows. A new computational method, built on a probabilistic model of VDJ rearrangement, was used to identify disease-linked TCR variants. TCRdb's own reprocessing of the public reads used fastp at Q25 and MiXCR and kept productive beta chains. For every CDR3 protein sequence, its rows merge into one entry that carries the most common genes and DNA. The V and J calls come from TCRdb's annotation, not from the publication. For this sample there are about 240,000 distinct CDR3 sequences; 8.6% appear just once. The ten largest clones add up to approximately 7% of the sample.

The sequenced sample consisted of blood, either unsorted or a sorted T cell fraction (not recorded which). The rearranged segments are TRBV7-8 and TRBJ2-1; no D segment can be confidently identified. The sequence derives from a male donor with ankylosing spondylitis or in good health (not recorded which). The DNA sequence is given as TGTGCCAGCACAACCAGCTCCTACAATGAGCAGTTCTTC. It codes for CASTTSSYNEQFF.